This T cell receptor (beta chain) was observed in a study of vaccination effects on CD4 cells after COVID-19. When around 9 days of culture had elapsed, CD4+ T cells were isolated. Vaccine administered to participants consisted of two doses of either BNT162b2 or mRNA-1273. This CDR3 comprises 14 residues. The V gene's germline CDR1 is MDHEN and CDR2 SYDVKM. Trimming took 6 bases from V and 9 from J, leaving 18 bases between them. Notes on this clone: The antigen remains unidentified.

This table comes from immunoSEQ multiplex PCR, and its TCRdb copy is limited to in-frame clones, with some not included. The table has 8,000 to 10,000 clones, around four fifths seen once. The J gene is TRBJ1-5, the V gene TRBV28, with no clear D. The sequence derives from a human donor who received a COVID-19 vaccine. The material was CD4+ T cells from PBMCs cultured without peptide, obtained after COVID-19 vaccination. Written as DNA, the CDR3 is TGTGCCAGCAGCGCTCCGGGGTCATTTGGGCCCCAGCATTTT. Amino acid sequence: CASSAPGSFGPQHF.